Included here is one TCR beta chain sequence, with context. This entry comes from a study of blood T cell repertoires in COVID-19. The CDR3 is made up of 16 amino acids. V gave up 5 bases and J gave up 6 bases; unmatched junction bases: 11. Germline CDR1 and CDR2: WSHSY and SAAADI. Assay used: immunoSEQ multiplex PCR; TCRdb lists only in-frame clones, some missing. The sample includes approximately 27,000 clones, around 88% seen only once; the top ten take 15% to 20%. Sequencing used peripheral blood. This chain links TRBV10-2 with TRBJ2-3, with 10 bases matching TRBD2. The TCR sequence derives from a man aged 65 to 85 with acute or convalescent COVID-19. The CDR3: CASSSRTSGTPDTQYF. CDR3 sequence (DNA): TGCGCCAGCAGTTCCCGGACTAGCGGCACACCCGATACGCAGTATTTT.